The next 3 T cell receptor beta chains were all read from a single sample in a study of shared clonotypes between healthy human individuals. CD8 cells classed as naive were CD45RO-negative and positively selected for CCR7, excluding terminally differentiated effector memory CD45RA+ cells. The data were produced by immunoSEQ multiplex PCR, yet TCRdb's version contains in-frame clones alone and is incomplete. The sample has some 2 million clones, less than 95% seen once. The material sequenced was naive CD8+ T cells sorted from blood. These receptors were obtained from a man younger than 35 in good health.

V is TRBV10-3 and J is TRBJ2-7; 10 positions match TRBD1. CDR3 length equals 17 residues. Unmatched junction bases numbered 8, after V lost 2 bases and J lost 1 base. In germline, CDR1 is ENHRY, CDR2 SYGVKD. The CDR3 spells CAISEGIPGQGSYEQYF. The CDR3 bases are TGTGCCATCAGTGAGGGAATACCGGGACAGGGGTCCTACGAGCAGTACTTC.

The V call is TRBV27, the J call TRBJ2-1, with unresolved D. The CDR3 contains 15 residues. The germline V gene has CDR1 MNHEY and CDR2 SMNVEV (reference sequence). Trimming took 2 bases from V and 0 from J, leaving 8 bases between them. CDR3 loop: CASSLRSASYNEQFF. The CDR3 coding sequence is TGTGCCAGCAGTTTAAGGTCGGCCTCCTACAATGAGCAGTTCTTC.

The chain links TRBV7-6 to TRBJ2-7; 10 bases match TRBD2. V was pared by 2 bases and J by 7 bases, with 8 bases of the junction left unmatched. The CDR3 extends over 15 amino acids. Germline loops: CDR1 SGHVS, CDR2 FNYEAQ. CDR3 sequence: CASSLSAGGPREQYF. CDR3 nucleotides: TGTGCCAGCAGCTTATCAGCGGGAGGGCCTCGAGAGCAGTACTTC.